The TCR beta chain described here comes from a study of memory CD4+ T cells and cytomegalovirus serostatus. Profiling relied on immunoSEQ multiplex PCR, and the TCRdb table lists in-frame clones only, not all of them. This table holds 50,000 or so clones, 65% to 80% found once. The CDR3 is made up of 13 amino acids. CDR1 and CDR2 (germline): MNHEY, SVGAGI. Trimming shortened V by 10 bases and J by 3 bases, and 16 bases separated the two germline ends. The sort gate was single viable CD3+CD4+CD8-CD45RO+ cells for memory CD4+ T cells. V and J are TRBV6-5 and TRBJ2-7, with D tentatively TRBD1 (5 bases). The receptor's source is an adult in good health and CMV-seronegative. Sequencing was performed on memory CD4+ T cells from blood. DNA for the CDR3: TGTGCCACCCTTTCAGACAGTAGCTACGAGCAGTACTTC. Protein: CATLSDSSYEQYF.